What follows describes a single T cell receptor (beta chain). Its antigen is currently unknown. The data are from a study of early stage breast cancer tumors. Study results and caveats: Tumors had approximately 2.5-fold higher T cell density and higher clonality than adjacent normal breast tissue.

Sequencing was performed with immunoSEQ multiplex PCR; in TCRdb, only in-frame clones are kept and a portion is missing. The sample lists tens of thousands of clones; just under 80% were seen once. The sequenced sample was blood. The receptor's source is a person in their 40s with breast cancer.

The chain's CDR3 is CATSGLEGGKAFF. The CDR3 DNA is TGTGCCACTTCCGGGCTGGAGGGAGGAAAAGCTTTCTTT. The V and J genes are TRBV6-1 and TRBJ1-1; D is ambiguous. CDR3 length: 13 residues. Trimming took 10 bases from V and 9 from J, leaving 21 bases between them. The germline V gene encodes CDR1 MNHNS and CDR2 SASEGT.